This entry concerns a single T cell receptor beta chain. Its antigen is as yet unknown. The V gene's germline CDR1 is SGDLS and CDR2 YYNGEE. Trimming took off 2 bases at V and 0 bases at J, with 10 bases between the two ends. This CDR3 comprises 15 residues. 5'RACE template switching generated TCR cDNA, adding a universal primer site and UMIs. One entry per CDR3 protein, called by TCRdb with MiXCR from the 5' RACE reads. The sample consists of roughly 520,000 distinct CDR3 sequences, around a fifth of them appearing once. This specimen comes from a study of T cells after yellow fever vaccination. The study's findings and limits: Highly abundant clonotypes carried over from the bulk population could end up in FACS-sorted repertoires as contaminants. CD4 and CD8 compartments shared a small share of clonotypes, likely from convergent recombination.

The source was PBMCs, collected more than 20 days after the first yellow fever vaccination. The rearrangement links TRBV9 to TRBJ2-3, with D hard to call. The receptor comes from a man aged 18 to 29 who received the YFV17D yellow fever vaccine. CDR3 nucleotides: TGTGCCAGCAGCGTGTCGCTGACTAGCACAGATACGCAGTATTTT. Protein sequence: CASSVSLTSTDTQYF.